This entry features one T cell receptor beta chain sequence. No antigen is known for it. Trimming at V came to 9 bases and at J to 4 bases, leaving 5 bases not matched to a gene. Germline CDR1 ENHRY, CDR2 SYGVKD. This CDR3 is built from 12 residues. The data stem from a study of identical twins. Study-wide findings and caveats: Surplus twin overlap in beta out-of-frame sequences was less pronounced. For cord blood, abundant beta clonotypes had fewer insertions, unlike memory repertoires, which showed none.

TCRdb analysed the 5' RACE reads with MiXCR anew, one entry per CDR3 protein. The sample consists of about 190,000 distinct CDR3 sequences, around 15% of them appearing once. These data also formed part of another study, on T cells expressing NK-cell markers. That paper adds: The study did not resolve the HCMV specificity of expanded NKG2C+ T cell clones.

This rearrangement joins TRBV10-3 to TRBJ1-2, with TRBD1 matching 7 bases. The origin of this receptor is a woman younger than 30 in good health. The sequencing input was CD8+ T cells sorted from blood. The CDR3, as DNA: TGTGCCATACCCAGGGACAGCTATGGCTACACCTTC. Translation gives CAIPRDSYGYTF.